The present T cell receptor beta chain was sequenced within a study of T cell responses to AZD1222 COVID-19 vaccine (dated by TCRdb to about 2021). Regarding the research as a whole: TCR sequencing covered 230 or so trial participants: 207 given two doses of AZD1222 and approximately 25 given two doses of MenACWY control vaccine. Trial participants were enrolled into age subgroups of 18-55, 56-69 and 70-plus years, which contained 148, 28 and 57 TCR-sequenced participants, respectively.

The CDR3 regions of human TCRbeta chains were analyzed by immunosequencing. The published analysis was carried out like this. TCRs in the repertoires were matched against a reference library of SARS-CoV-2-specific TCRs that had been generated with the MIRA antigen-specificity platform. Breadth was defined as the fraction of unique TCRs that were SARS-CoV-2-associated. Depth was defined as the fraction of total T cells that were SARS-CoV-2-associated. Using the MIRA data, each spike-specific TCR was assigned both to the spike region to which the TCR was reactive and to a CD4 or CD8 class. Log10-transformed breadth and depth values were compared by one-way ANOVA with Sidak's multiple comparisons tests. The clones in this table, taken by TCRdb from immuneACCESS, are in-frame only. Not every clone is retained; where verified, under half of the shortfall comes from an unresolved V gene, and the cause of the rest is unknown. D and trimming were read from the DNA, whereas the V and J calls and clone size are those reported in that table. In this sample the table shows 100,000 to 150,000 clones, 90% of which occur a single time. The biggest ten clones account for about 4.1% of the sample.

The label giving this sample's time point can be read as: baseline before first vaccination. Per the publication, the treatment or condition label means: meningococcal conjugate vaccine given as trial control. Vaccinee samples came from UK trials COV001 and COV002, including a single-blind randomized controlled phase 2/3 trial of AZD1222 (ChAdOx1 nCoV-19) in healthy adults. For TCRbeta chain sequencing, PBMC samples from trial participants were taken at day 0 and at day 28 after the second dose. Here is what the overall study found, with its caveats: After two AZD1222 doses, spike-specific TCR breadth and depth were significantly higher than at day 0 and than in MenACWY recipients. CD4 TCRs associated with the vaccine covered the entire spike protein, and the dominant responses were in regions 160-218 and 743-854. Nearly half of unique spike-specific TCRs reportedly recognized epitopes outside regions mutated in the B.1.351 and B.1.1.7 variants. Conclusions about previously exposed vaccinees are limited because only 5 or 6 AZD1222 recipients were SARS-CoV-2 seropositive at baseline. No day 14 peak-response samples were available, so repertoires were characterized only after the peak T cell response. The 56-69-year group was small, and its depth increase did not reach significance, likely because of low power. Participants were mostly white British, with more females than males. The authors suggested clonal diversity may have been underestimated.

Looking up the germline V gene (reference sequence) yields CDR1 SEHNR and CDR2 FQNEAQ. The junction carries 6 bases between V and J, which are trimmed by 5 bases and 0 bases respectively. Measured from the cysteine to the phenylalanine, the CDR3 is 13 residues long. Only the CDR3 region is kept as DNA, spanning 39 bases read in frame from base 1. Points on this clone: The antigen this receptor binds is unknown. No clone much larger than this one lies a single base away; base qualities are absent.

The source of this sequence is an adult in good health. The starting material was peripheral blood, obtained on day 0 of MenACWY control vaccination. This chain is built from TRBV7-9 and TRBJ2-3, with no reliable assignment of the D segment. For the CDR3, the sequence is CASSIWSTDTQYF. The DNA reads as follows: TGTGCCAGCAGCATTTGGAGCACAGATACGCAGTATTTT.